This is a list of T cell receptor beta chains from one sample in a study of cytomegalovirus exposure and HLA in healthy donors. Some clones are missing from TCRdb's copy, which holds only in-frame ones; the method was immunoSEQ multiplex PCR. Its listing shows tens of thousands of clones. Input material: PBMCs. The receptors here all came from a woman aged 30 to 39 in good health and CMV-seronegative. CDR3s include the opening cysteine and the closing phenylalanine or tryptophan. D genes are given only for firm matches.

V gene	D gene	J gene	CDR3 length	CDR3 protein	CDR3 DNA
TRBV6-1	TRBD1	TRBJ1-1	15	CASSPRTGGNTEAFF	TGTGCCAGCAGTCCGCGGACAGGCGGGAACACTGAAGCTTTCTTT
TRBV5-4	NA	TRBJ1-1	13	CASSFKRNTEAFF	TGTGCCAGCAGCTTCAAGCGTAACACTGAAGCTTTCTTT
TRBV30	NA	TRBJ1-3	15	CAWSVGGTAGNTIYF	TGTGCCTGGAGTGTAGGGGGAACAGCTGGAAACACCATATATTTT
TRBV18	NA	TRBJ2-1	16	CASSPLGSGRYNEQFF	TGTGCCAGCTCACCCCTGGGGAGCGGGCGCTACAATGAGCAGTTCTTC
TRBV5-6	TRBD1	TRBJ1-1	14	CASSRGTANTEAFF	TGTGCCAGCAGCCGCGGGACAGCTAACACTGAAGCTTTCTTT
TRBV6-1	NA	TRBJ2-5	17	CASSEGFGVRTQETQYF	TGTGCCAGCAGTGAAGGTTTCGGGGTAAGGACTCAAGAGACCCAGTACTTC
TRBV6-1	TRBD1	TRBJ1-1	13	CASRGTGNTEAFF	TGTGCCAGCAGGGGGACAGGGAACACTGAAGCTTTCTTT
TRBV29-1	NA	TRBJ1-1	15	CSVETPTGMNTEAFF	TGCAGCGTTGAAACCCCGACAGGCATGAACACTGAAGCTTTCTTT
TRBV30	TRBD1	TRBJ1-2	14	CAWSVQQGDYGYTF	TGTGCCTGGAGTGTACAACAGGGGGACTATGGCTACACCTTC
TRBV6-1	NA	TRBJ1-1	14	CASSGGDGADEAFF	TGTGCCAGCAGTGGGGGGGACGGGGCCGATGAAGCTTTCTTT
TRBV7-2	TRBD1	TRBJ1-2	15	CASSFTAGTGGFVTF	TGTGCCAGCAGCTTCACCGCCGGGACAGGGGGCTTTGTCACCTTC
TRBV19	NA	TRBJ1-5	15	CASSIQGQNNQPQHF	TGTGCCAGTAGTATACAAGGACAGAACAATCAGCCCCAGCATTTT
TRBV19	TRBD1	TRBJ1-2	14	CASSLQGAVYGYTF	TGTGCCAGTAGCCTCCAGGGGGCTGTCTATGGCTACACCTTC
TRBV6-1	NA	TRBJ1-5	14	CASSEVSGIQPQHF	TGTGCCAGCAGTGAAGTGTCAGGGATTCAGCCCCAGCATTTT
TRBV2	NA	TRBJ2-3	14	CAIRGGGAADTQYF	TGTGCCATCCGGGGTGGGGGGGCCGCAGATACGCAGTATTTT
TRBV5-6	NA	TRBJ2-1	15	CASSYLQWREDEQFF	TGTGCCAGCAGCTACTTACAGTGGCGGGAAGATGAGCAGTTCTTC
TRBV4-2	TRBD1	TRBJ2-7	15	CASSQAGTGIDEQYF	TGTGCCAGCAGCCAAGCCGGGACAGGGATCGACGAGCAGTACTTC
TRBV4-1	NA	TRBJ1-6	17	CASSQEGAGDYNSPLHF	TGCGCCAGCAGCCAAGAAGGGGCCGGTGATTATAATTCACCCCTCCACTTT
TRBV19	TRBD1	TRBJ1-2	16	CASSSPKGARGYGYTF	TGTGCCAGTAGTTCTCCTAAGGGGGCGCGGGGCTATGGCTACACCTTC
TRBV28	TRBD1	TRBJ1-6	16	CASRYSGTGGTSPLHF	TGTGCCAGCAGATACTCCGGGACAGGGGGTACCTCACCCCTCCACTTT
TRBV7-2	NA	TRBJ2-7	12	CASSSRDYEQYF	TGTGCCAGCAGCTCCCGGGACTACGAGCAGTACTTC
TRBV7-9	NA	TRBJ2-2	14	CASSRQTGTGELFF	TGTGCCAGCAGTCGCCAAACAGGGACCGGGGAGCTGTTTTTT
TRBV5-4	TRBD1	TRBJ1-6	15	CASSLAGQGNSPLHF	TGTGCCAGCAGCTTGGCGGGACAGGGAAATTCACCCCTCCACTTT
TRBV7-9	NA	TRBJ2-3	17	CASSLARGARVSDTQYF	TGTGCCAGCAGCTTAGCCAGGGGTGCGCGCGTATCAGATACGCAGTATTTT
TRBV30	TRBD1	TRBJ1-2	19	CAWRWGFPGQGASNYGYTF	TGTGCCTGGAGGTGGGGTTTTCCGGGACAGGGGGCAAGTAACTATGGCTACACCTTC
TRBV5-1	NA	TRBJ2-7	14	CASSFGFSSREQYF	TGCGCCAGCAGCTTCGGGTTTTCGTCGCGGGAGCAGTACTTC
TRBV19	TRBD1	TRBJ2-2	15	CASSTGQGVPGELFF	TGTGCCAGTAGTACGGGACAGGGAGTTCCCGGGGAGCTGTTTTTT